The present entry profiles one TCR beta chain with its context. There are 15 residues in the CDR3. The germline V gene has CDR1 MGHRA and CDR2 YSYEKL. V shed 2 bases and J shed 3 bases, with 13 bases lying between them. Profiled with immunoSEQ multiplex PCR; TCRdb holds only in-frame clones, not every one. The table lists some 700,000 clones, 70% to 90% of them singletons. These data belong to a study of shared T cell receptors in the human thymus. This sample also appeared in a second study, on human thymus T cells. That work states: Infants served as donors; they were healthy and Finnish and were having corrective surgery for congenital heart defects. Use of V and J genes seemed skewed within the thymic and blood repertoires.

The TCR originated in a girl less than two years old with a congenital heart defect. J is TRBJ1-1 and V is TRBV4-1; D not resolved. The sequencing sample was made of thymocytes. The CDR3 coding sequence is TGCGCCAGCAGCCAACTACGCTCGCGGGACACTGAAGCTTTCTTT. Its protein is CASSQLRSRDTEAFF.